This T cell receptor (beta chain) was retrieved from a study of T cells after yellow fever vaccination. TCRdb reprocessed the 5' RACE reads via MiXCR and lists one record per CDR3 protein. In the table there are 450,000 to 650,000 distinct CDR3 sequences, approximately 13% of which are singletons. As to this clonotype: What it binds is not known.

General study points: The CD4 and CD8 compartments had a small share of their clonotypes in common.

The TCR sequence derives from a young man who received the YFV17D yellow fever vaccine. This material consisted of PBMCs, taken on the day of the yellow fever booster vaccination.

The CDR3 sequence: CAITQGLAGGSSYNEQFF. CDR3 nucleotides: TGTGCCATCACCCAGGGACTAGCGGGAGGGAGCTCCTACAATGAGCAGTTCTTC. The rearrangement uses TRBV10-3 and TRBJ2-1; 16 bases map to TRBD2. This CDR3 spans 18 amino acids. Germline loops: CDR1 ENHRY, CDR2 SYGVKD. V lost 7 bases and J lost 0; bases outside the gene matches: 6.